This T cell receptor (beta chain) was retrieved from a study of blood T cell repertoires in COVID-19. In the study overall: Samples taken during acute and convalescent COVID-19 were collected in the United States, Italy and Spain. The cDNA or gDNA used as material had been derived from T cells, B-cell-depleted T cells, or PBMCs.

Between the trimmed V and J ends, which lost 3 bases and 8 bases, there was a span of 8 bases. Per the germline V gene, CDR1 is SGHNT and CDR2 is YYREEE (reference sequence). There are 11 residues in the CDR3. The protocol was immunoSEQ multiplex PCR, while the TCRdb copy is restricted to in-frame clones and leaves out a portion. The profile covers some 400,000 clones, with 81% appearing a single time and roughly 1.2% taken by the ten largest. This chain joins TRBV5-4 and TRBJ1-2; D remains ambiguous. The clonotype was recovered from a human donor with acute or convalescent COVID-19. The donor label of this sample is uncertain. The specimen sequenced was peripheral blood. CDR3 sequence (DNA): TGTGCCAGCAGCTCACGCGGCGGCTACACCTTC. Its protein product is CASSSRGGYTF.